This T cell receptor (beta chain) was retrieved from a study of blood T cell repertoires in COVID-19. This clone was recorded a few times. A COVID-19 case had been met by exposed participants during the 2 weeks before study entry. Clones were read by immunoSEQ multiplex PCR, and TCRdb kept only the in-frame ones, dropping some. The sample contains about 210,000 clones, 75% to 90% of which appear only once. Source material: PBMCs or T cells enriched from blood (not recorded which). The source of this sequence is a woman under 40 who had been exposed to COVID-19.

CDR3 sequence reads: CASGGQSYTQYF. The CDR3 nucleotides read TGTGCCAGCGGAGGTCAGTCATATACGCAGTATTTT. J is TRBJ2-3 and V is TRBV2; D possibly corresponds to TRBD2 (5 bases). The CDR3 runs to 12 residues. The V and J ends lost 8 bases and 7 bases respectively, with 13 bases between them. CDR1 and CDR2 from the germline V gene are SNHLY and FYNNEI.